The subject of this entry is one T cell receptor (beta chain). Its antigen remains undetermined. Per-base qualities were not stored, and no clone one base away is much larger. The data originate from a study of OX40 agonist ivuxolimab in advanced cancers. Notes on the research overall: Ivuxolimab was an agonistic, fully human IgG2 monoclonal antibody directed against OX40 (CD134), a costimulatory receptor. Intravenous ivuxolimab was administered to patients every 2 weeks at six dose levels: 0.01, 0.1, 0.3, 1.5, 3 and 10 mg/kg. Among the 52 dose-escalation patients, around 20 had hepatocellular carcinoma, 15 or so melanoma, 9 renal cell carcinoma and 9 head and neck cancer. A male proportion of around 81% and a mean age of approximately 62 years, ranging from roughly 20 to 80, were recorded for the dose-escalation cohort. Patients were allowed to have had prior anti-PD-1, anti-PD-L1 or anti-CTLA-4 therapy, and 30% to 40% of the dose-escalation patients had been treated with checkpoint inhibitors. Partial responses were achieved by three dose-escalation patients, of whom one had hepatocellular carcinoma and two had cutaneous melanoma. The purpose of peripheral TCRbeta sequencing was to test whether ivuxolimab changed TCR sequence diversity and led to clonal T-cell expansion. The paper covers the monotherapy dose-escalation part of the phase I ivuxolimab trial, which included N ≈ 57 patients.

Genomic DNA was extracted from sorted cells for sequencing of the TCRbeta CDR3 region. TCRbeta CDR3 regions were sequenced using the immunoSEQ Assay. As stored in TCRdb, this immuneACCESS dataset retains in-frame rearrangements with V and J assigned. A fraction of the clones does not appear; measured against another copy, unresolved V genes explain less than half of the discrepancy, and the remainder lacks a known reason. Counted in this sample were roughly 32,000 clones; roughly 86% of them appeared once. The ten largest clones represent approximately 50% of the sample. Results the study describes overall, beyond this receptor: Low levels of normalized T-cell clonal expansion were also seen in some patients who did not respond. Antigen specificity was not determined for the clonally expanded peripheral T cells. Partial responders in the 0.1-3.0 mg/kg groups had among the lowest normalized peripheral clonal expansion, especially among CD8+ T cells. At doses of 0.1 to 3.0 mg/kg, clonal expansion of both CD4+ and CD8+ blood T cells was observed from baseline to week 6. After ivuxolimab, CD8+ T cells had more expanded clones than CD4+ T cells on average.

The trial excluded patients who had a history of autoimmune disease or were on systemic immunosuppression. Peripheral blood for TCR sequencing was collected from all dose cohorts at baseline, on cycle 4 day 1, and on cycle 7 day 1. The samples were taken from a phase I, first-in-human, multicenter, open-label dose-escalation trial of ivuxolimab. Adults with locally advanced or metastatic melanoma, renal cell carcinoma, hepatocellular carcinoma or head and neck squamous cell carcinoma were enrolled in the trial. Before TCR sequencing, CD4+ T cells and CD8+ T cells from peripheral blood were sorted into separate populations. This TCR was recovered from an adult with an advanced solid tumor such as melanoma, head and neck, liver or kidney cancer. The sequenced sample was CD4+ or CD8+ T cells sorted from blood, obtained in a trial of the OX40 agonist ivuxolimab.

For the CDR3, the sequence is CASGAGVQPQHF. In nucleotides, the sequence is TGTGCCAGTGGGGCAGGGGTACAGCCCCAGCATTTT. The chain links TRBV19 with TRBJ1-5; TRBD1 might be the D gene, on 6 matching bases. CDR1 LNHDA and CDR2 SQIVND were looked up in the germline V gene (reference sequence). The CDR3 contains 12 residues, cysteine and phenylalanine counted. Solely the CDR3 DNA is kept, with 36 bases framed from the first base. V drops 8 bases and J drops 7 bases, leaving 12 bases in between.